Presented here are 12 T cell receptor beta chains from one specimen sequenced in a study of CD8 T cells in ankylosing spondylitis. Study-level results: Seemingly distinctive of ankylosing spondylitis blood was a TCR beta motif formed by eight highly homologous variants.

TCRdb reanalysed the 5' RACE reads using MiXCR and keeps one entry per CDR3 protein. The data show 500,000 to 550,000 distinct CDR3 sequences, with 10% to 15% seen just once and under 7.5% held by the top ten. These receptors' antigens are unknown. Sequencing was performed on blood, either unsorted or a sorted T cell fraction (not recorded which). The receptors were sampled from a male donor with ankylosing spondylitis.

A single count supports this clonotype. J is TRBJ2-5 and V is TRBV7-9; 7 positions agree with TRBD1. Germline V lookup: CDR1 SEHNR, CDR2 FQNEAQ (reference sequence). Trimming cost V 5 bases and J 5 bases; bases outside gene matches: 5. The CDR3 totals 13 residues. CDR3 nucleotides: TGTGCCAGCAGCCTGGACAGGCCCGAGACCCAGTACTTC. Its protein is CASSLDRPETQYF.

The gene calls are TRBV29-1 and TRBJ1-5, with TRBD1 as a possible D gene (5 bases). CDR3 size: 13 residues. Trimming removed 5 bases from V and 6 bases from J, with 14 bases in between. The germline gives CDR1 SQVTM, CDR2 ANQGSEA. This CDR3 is CSVQRGAGQPQHF. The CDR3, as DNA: TGCAGCGTTCAGCGGGGCGCGGGTCAGCCCCAGCATTTT.

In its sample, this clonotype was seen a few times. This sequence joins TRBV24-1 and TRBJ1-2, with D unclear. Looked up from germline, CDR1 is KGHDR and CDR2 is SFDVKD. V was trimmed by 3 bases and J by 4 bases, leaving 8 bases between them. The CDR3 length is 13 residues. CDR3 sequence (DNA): TGTGCCACCAGTGATGCTGGAGGCTATGGCTACACCTTC. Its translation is CATSDAGGYGYTF.

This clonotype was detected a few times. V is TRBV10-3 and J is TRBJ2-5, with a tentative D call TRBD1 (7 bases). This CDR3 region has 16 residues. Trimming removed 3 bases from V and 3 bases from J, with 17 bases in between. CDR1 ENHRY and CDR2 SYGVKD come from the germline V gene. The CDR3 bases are TGTGCCATCAGTGACAGACAGGGAGCGGGTGAAGAGACCCAGTACTTC. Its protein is CAISDRQGAGEETQYF.

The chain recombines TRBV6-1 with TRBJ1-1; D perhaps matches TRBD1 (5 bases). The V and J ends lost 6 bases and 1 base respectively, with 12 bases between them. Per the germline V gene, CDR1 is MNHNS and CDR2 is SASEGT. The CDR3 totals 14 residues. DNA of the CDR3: TGTGCCAGCAGGGAGAGGGGTGGGAACACTGAAGCTTTCTTT. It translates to CASRERGGNTEAFF.

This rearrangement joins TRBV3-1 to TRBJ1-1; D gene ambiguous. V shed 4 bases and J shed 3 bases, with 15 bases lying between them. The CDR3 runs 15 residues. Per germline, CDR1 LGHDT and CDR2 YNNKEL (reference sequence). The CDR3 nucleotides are TGTGCCAGCAGCCCGAAACCGGGAGGGTACACTGAAGCTTTCTTT. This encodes CASSPKPGGYTEAFF.

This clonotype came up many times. CDR3 DNA: TGTGCCAGCAGCTCACGACAGGGGGTGGACACCGGGGAGCTGTTTTTT. Protein product: CASSSRQGVDTGELFF. The chain has TRBV7-7 and TRBJ2-2; 9 nucleotides line up with TRBD1. The CDR3 sequence is 16 residues long. Trimming at V came to 4 bases and at J to 3 bases, leaving 6 bases not matched to a gene. Germline V gene sequence: CDR1 SSHAT, CDR2 FNYEAQ (reference sequence). Variable domain in full (rest from reference TRBV7-7 and TRBJ2-2): GAGVSQSPRYKVTKRGQDVTLRCDPISSHATLYWYQQALGQGPEFLTYFNYEAQPDKSGLPSDRFSAERPEGSISTLTIQRTEQRDSAMYRCASSSRQGVDTGELFFGEGSRLTVL.

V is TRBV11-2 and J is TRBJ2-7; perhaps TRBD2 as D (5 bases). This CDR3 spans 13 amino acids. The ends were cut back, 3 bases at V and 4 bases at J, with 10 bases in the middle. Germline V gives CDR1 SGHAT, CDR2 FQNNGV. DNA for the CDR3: TGTGCCAGCAGCTTTGCTAGCTGGTACGAGCAGTACGTC. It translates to CASSFASWYEQYV.

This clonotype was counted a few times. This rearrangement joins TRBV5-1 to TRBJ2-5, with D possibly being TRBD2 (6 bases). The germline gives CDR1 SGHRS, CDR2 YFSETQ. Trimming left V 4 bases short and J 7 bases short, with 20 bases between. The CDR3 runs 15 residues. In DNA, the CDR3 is TGCGCCAGCAGCAGGACACGGGCCATGGAGGGGACCCAGTACTTC. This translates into CASSRTRAMEGTQYF.

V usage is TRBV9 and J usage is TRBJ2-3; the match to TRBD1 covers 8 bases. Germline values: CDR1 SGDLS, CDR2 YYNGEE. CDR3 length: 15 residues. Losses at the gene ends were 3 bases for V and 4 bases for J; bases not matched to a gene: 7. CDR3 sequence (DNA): TGTGCCAGCAGCGCAGCACCACAGGGGGCAGATACGCAGTATTTT. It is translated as CASSAAPQGADTQYF.

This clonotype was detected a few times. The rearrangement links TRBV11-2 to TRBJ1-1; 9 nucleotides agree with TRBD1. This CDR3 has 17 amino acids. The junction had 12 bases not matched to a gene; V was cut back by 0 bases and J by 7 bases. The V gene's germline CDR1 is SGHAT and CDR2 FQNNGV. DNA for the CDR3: TGTGCCAGCAGCTTAGATCGAATACAGGGGGCGCGGATTGAAGCTTTCTTT. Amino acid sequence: CASSLDRIQGARIEAFF.

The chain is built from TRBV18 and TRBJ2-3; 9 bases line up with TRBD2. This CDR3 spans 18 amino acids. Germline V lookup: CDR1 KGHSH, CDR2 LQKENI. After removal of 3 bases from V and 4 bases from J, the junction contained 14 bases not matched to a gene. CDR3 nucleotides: TGTGCCAGCTCACCCGACCCACTGGTAGCGGGAGTCCCAGATACGCAGTATTTT. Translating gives CASSPDPLVAGVPDTQYF.